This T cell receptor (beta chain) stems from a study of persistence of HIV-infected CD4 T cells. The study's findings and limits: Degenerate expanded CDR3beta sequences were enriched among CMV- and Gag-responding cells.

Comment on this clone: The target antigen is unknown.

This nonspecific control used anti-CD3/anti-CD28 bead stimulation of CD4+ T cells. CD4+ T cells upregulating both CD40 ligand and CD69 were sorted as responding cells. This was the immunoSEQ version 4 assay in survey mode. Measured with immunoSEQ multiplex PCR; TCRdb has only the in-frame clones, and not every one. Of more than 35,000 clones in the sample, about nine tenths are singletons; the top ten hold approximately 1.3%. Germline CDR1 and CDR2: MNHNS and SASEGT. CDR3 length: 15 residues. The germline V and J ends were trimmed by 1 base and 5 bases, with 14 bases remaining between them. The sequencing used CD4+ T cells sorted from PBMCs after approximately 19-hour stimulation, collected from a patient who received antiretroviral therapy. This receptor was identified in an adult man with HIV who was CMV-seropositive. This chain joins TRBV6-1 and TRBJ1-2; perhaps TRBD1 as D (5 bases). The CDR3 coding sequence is TGTGCCAGCAGTGAAGGACCTTCGGGGCAGTATGGCTACACCTTC. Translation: CASSEGPSGQYGYTF.